There are many counts of the clone carrying this TCR beta chain. Its specificity is not known. The TCR beta library used iRepertoire HTBI primers with Arm-PCR amplification of CDR3. TCRdb re-called the multiplex PCR reads with MiXCR, one entry per CDR3 protein. The sample carries 680,000 or so distinct CDR3 sequences, approximately 15% recorded once. Germline CDR1 is SQVTM and CDR2 is ANQGSEA. This CDR3 spans 10 amino acids. V was pared by 4 bases and J by 4 bases, with 4 bases between. This entry is derived from a study of regulatory T cells in long-lasting Graves disease. About the research overall: Newly diagnosed Graves' patients had under 3 months of antithyroid drugs. Points from the study as a whole: Persistent cases of Graves' showed reduced TCR diversity relative to newly diagnosed patients.

Described time point: newly diagnosed GD, antithyroid drugs for less than 3 months. TCR sequences were obtained from RNA taken from PBMCs. By American Thyroid Association guidelines, Graves' disease was diagnosed in the cohort. These data also featured in a second study, about T cells in Graves' hyperthyroidism and ophthalmopathy.

The chain couples TRBV29-1 to TRBJ1-1; D ambiguous. The receptor was isolated from a woman aged 30 to 39 with Graves disease. Sequences were derived from peripheral blood mononuclear cells (PBMCs), sampled at new diagnosis, from a patient treated with antithyroid drugs. The CDR3 sequence: CSVGSTEAFF. As DNA, the CDR3 is TGCAGCGTTGGGTCCACTGAAGCTTTCTTT.